A selection of T cell receptor beta chains follows, all from one sample in a study of blood T cell repertoires in COVID-19. Sequenced by immunoSEQ multiplex PCR; TCRdb stores in-frame clones only, minus some. The sample yields roughly 57,000 clones, about 87% seen once. Material: peripheral blood. The receptor set was obtained from a man in his sixties with active or convalescent COVID-19. CDR3s include the opening cysteine and the closing phenylalanine or tryptophan. The D gene is left open where the match is weak. Some rows mark clone size as missing; the rest say once, few, many or name a class of expanded clone.

- - TRBJ1-1 12 TRBV30 CAWGRGNTEAFF TGTGCCTGGGGGAGGGGGAACACTGAAGCTTTCTTT
- - TRBJ2-1 14 TRBV5-1 CASSLVPADNEQFF TGCGCCAGCAGCTTGGTCCCTGCGGACAATGAGCAGTTCTTC
- TRBD2 TRBJ2-7 13 TRBV12-3/TRBV12-4 CASSSASGAYQYF TGTGCCAGCAGTTCGGCTAGCGGGGCATATCAGTACTTC
- TRBD1 TRBJ2-5 12 TRBV2 CATEDRAETQYF TGTGCCACCGAGGACAGGGCAGAGACCCAGTACTTC
- - TRBJ2-1 13 TRBV6-6 CASSYLFYHEQFF TGTGCCAGCAGTTACCTCTTCTATCATGAGCAGTTCTTC
- - TRBJ1-4 15 TRBV4-1 CASHQEPGRDEKLFF TGCGCCAGCCACCAAGAACCGGGGAGGGATGAAAAACTGTTTTTT
few TRBD1 TRBJ2-2 15 TRBV7-9 CASISGTGNTGELFF TGTGCCAGCATCTCCGGGACAGGGAACACCGGGGAGCTGTTTTTT
- TRBD1 TRBJ1-4 16 TRBV6-5 CASSYSGQGATEKLFF TGTGCCAGCAGTTACTCCGGACAGGGGGCGACGGAAAAACTGTTTTTT
few TRBD1 TRBJ2-2 16 TRBV9 CASSARDRVNTGELFF TGTGCCAGCAGCGCACGGGACAGGGTTAACACCGGGGAGCTGTTTTTT
- TRBD1 TRBJ1-6 16 TRBV23-1 CASSQLPGGTRSPLHF TGCGCCAGCAGTCAATTGCCAGGGGGGACGCGTTCACCCCTCCACTTT
- TRBD1 TRBJ2-5 14 TRBV5-1 CASSIGTEQETQYF TGCGCCAGCAGCATCGGGACAGAACAAGAGACCCAGTACTTC